These 20 T cell receptor beta chains share one sample of origin, sequenced in a study of cytomegalovirus exposure and HLA in healthy donors. In the PCR, 60 Vbeta and 13 Jbeta primers were used. Clones were sequenced by immunoSEQ multiplex PCR, and TCRdb holds only the in-frame ones, with some missing. The sample lists about 300,000 clones, about nine tenths occurring once. Sequencing input: PBMCs. Every receptor here comes from a man in his forties or fifties in good health and CMV-seropositive.

This clone was seen a handful of times. The V gene is TRBV9, the J gene TRBJ1-1; the match to TRBD1 covers 8 bases. This CDR3 has 15 amino acids. After removal of 2 bases from V and 3 bases from J, the junction contained 6 bases not matched to a gene. The germline V gene encodes CDR1 SGDLS and CDR2 YYNGEE. This chain's CDR3 is CASSVGTGGDTEAFF. In nucleotides, the CDR3 is TGTGCCAGCAGCGTTGGGACAGGTGGAGACACTGAAGCTTTCTTT.

The chain has TRBV2 and TRBJ2-1, with TRBD2 matching over 10 bases. The J segment lost 6 bases and the V segment lost 6 bases, leaving 11 bases of the junction unmatched. Germline-derived CDR1 and CDR2 are SNHLY and FYNNEI. There are 16 residues in the CDR3. The CDR3 reads CASSLRRASGGNEQFF. CDR3 sequence (DNA): TGTGCCAGCAGCCTACGGCGGGCTAGCGGGGGCAATGAGCAGTTCTTC.

Concerning this clone itself: At the DNA level, this CDR3 is encoded by other sequences in the same sample as well. V gene TRBV7-9 combines with J gene TRBJ2-1; the match to TRBD2 covers 8 bases. CDR3 length: 15 residues. The germline CDR1 and CDR2 sequences are SEHNR and FQNEAQ (reference sequence). Trimming removed 5 bases from V and 5 bases from J; junction bases left unmatched: 8. CDR3 nucleotide sequence: TGTGCCAGCAGCCTCGCTCTAGCGGGTAACAATGAGCAGTTCTTC. Its translation: CASSLALAGNNEQFF.

The chain joins TRBV29-1 to TRBJ1-1; D is possibly TRBD1 (6 bases). Germline CDR1 SQVTM, CDR2 ANQGSEA. Deletions cut 1 base from V and 4 bases from J, with 13 bases between. The CDR3 extends over 14 amino acids. The CDR3 bases are TGCAGCGTTGAAGGTAAAGGGGGTGGCACTGAAGCTTTCTTT. It is translated as CSVEGKGGGTEAFF.

The chain uses TRBV10-2 and TRBJ2-7, with D maybe TRBD1 (6 bases). Trimming shortened V by 3 bases and J by 2 bases, and 11 bases separated the two germline ends. Per germline, CDR1 WSHSY and CDR2 SAAADI. The CDR3 loop spans 14 amino acids. This chain's CDR3 is CASSDTGRPYEQYF. In DNA form, the CDR3 reads TGCGCCAGCAGTGATACAGGGCGTCCCTACGAGCAGTACTTC.

The genes are TRBV13 and TRBJ2-3, with unresolved D. This CDR3 is 13 amino acids long. CDR1 and CDR2 (germline): PRHDT, FYEKMQ (reference sequence). V lost 4 bases and J 4 bases, leaving 9 bases between the germline ends. CDR3 sequence reads: CASSSVTSDTQYF. The CDR3 DNA is TGTGCCAGCAGCTCCGTAACATCAGATACGCAGTATTTT.

The V and J genes are TRBV9 and TRBJ2-1; a possible D gene is TRBD1 (5 bases). Deletions cut 2 bases from V and 10 bases from J, with 25 bases between. Looked up from germline, CDR1 is SGDLS and CDR2 is YYNGEE. The length of the CDR3 is 17 residues. The chain's CDR3 is CASSVLQGAAGRGEQFF. The CDR3 nucleotides read TGTGCCAGCAGCGTCCTGCAGGGCGCGGCAGGGCGAGGAGAGCAGTTCTTC.

The V and J genes are TRBV7-9 and TRBJ2-7, with TRBD1 matching over 8 bases. CDR3 length equals 16 residues. The ends lost 5 bases at V and 1 base at J; junction bases unmatched: 10. CDR1 is SEHNR and CDR2 is FQNEAQ in the germline V gene (reference sequence). Written as DNA, the CDR3 is TGTGCCAGCAGCGGCTCCGGGACAGGTCATTCCTACGAGCAGTACTTC. This sequence encodes CASSGSGTGHSYEQYF.

The chain is built from TRBV30 and TRBJ2-7, with D maybe TRBD1 (6 bases). The germline V and J ends were trimmed by 1 base and 2 bases, with 24 bases remaining between them. This CDR3 region has 18 residues. Germline CDR1 is GTSNPN and CDR2 is SVGIG (reference sequence). This CDR3 is CAWSAYLAQDRSPYEQYF. CDR3 in DNA: TGTGCCTGGAGTGCTTACCTAGCCCAAGACAGGAGTCCCTACGAGCAGTACTTC.

This chain joins TRBV9 and TRBJ1-2; 7 positions match TRBD1. The germline V gene encodes CDR1 SGDLS and CDR2 YYNGEE. The CDR3 is made up of 15 amino acids. V was clipped by 2 bases and J by 0 bases; unmatched bases: 4. CDR3 in amino acids: CASSVYGTANYGYTF. The CDR3 bases are TGTGCCAGCAGCGTCTACGGGACAGCTAACTATGGCTACACCTTC.

The genes are TRBV27 and TRBJ2-4; D uncertain. V was clipped by 4 bases and J by 1 base, with 8 bases between them. From germline, CDR1 is MNHEY and CDR2 SMNVEV (reference sequence). CDR3 length: 14 amino acids. CDR3 amino acids: CASSSQNAKNIQYF. DNA for the CDR3: TGTGCCAGCAGTTCCCAGAATGCCAAAAACATTCAGTACTTC.

The table lists this clone with a few counts. The chain uses TRBV19 and TRBJ1-1; D is unclear. This CDR3 is built from 13 residues. V was clipped by 3 bases and J by 1 base, with 6 bases between them. Per the germline V gene, CDR1 is LNHDA and CDR2 is SQIVND (reference sequence). The CDR3 loop is CASSMYRNTEAFF. The DNA of the CDR3 is TGTGCCAGTAGTATGTACAGGAACACTGAAGCTTTCTTT.

This clone was seen more than once but under ten times. This chain connects TRBV10-3 to TRBJ1-5; D perhaps matches TRBD1 (5 bases). The length of the CDR3 is 14 residues. The germline V and J ends were trimmed by 3 bases and 2 bases, with 8 bases remaining between them. Germline V gives CDR1 ENHRY, CDR2 SYGVKD. CDR3 in amino acids: CAISDQGGNQPQHF. In DNA form, the CDR3 reads TGTGCCATCAGTGACCAAGGGGGCAATCAGCCCCAGCATTTT.

The rearrangement uses TRBV28 and TRBJ2-7, with 10 bases fitting TRBD1. Germline CDR1 MDHEN, CDR2 SYDVKM. J lost 0 bases, V lost 6 bases, and 2 bases had no gene match. The CDR3 loop spans 14 amino acids. CDR3 nucleotides: TGTGCCAGCAGGGACAGGGGGACCTCCTACGAGCAGTACTTC. It specifies CASRDRGTSYEQYF.

This clone was counted a single time. This chain connects TRBV7-2 to TRBJ2-5; a weak D match, TRBD2 (6 bases). This CDR3 region has 16 residues. Germline V gene data show CDR1 as SGHTA and CDR2 as FQGNSA. With 2 bases removed from V and 7 bases from J, the gap between germline ends came to 20 bases. The CDR3 nucleotides are TGTGCCAGCAGCTTAAGATTTCGGAGCGGGTCTGGGACCCAGTACTTC. Protein: CASSLRFRSGSGTQYF.

CDR3 sequence: CATSRGQRFEAFF. DNA of the CDR3: TGTGCCACCAGCAGAGGACAGAGATTTGAAGCTTTCTTT. The V and J genes are TRBV15 and TRBJ1-1, with D maybe TRBD1 (5 bases). Trimming took 1 base from V and 7 from J, leaving 10 bases between them. The CDR3 spans 13 residues. From germline, CDR1 is LNHNV and CDR2 YYDKDF (reference sequence).

The gene calls are TRBV28 and TRBJ2-7; tentatively, D is TRBD2 (6 bases). Germline CDR1 is MDHEN and CDR2 is SYDVKM. V lost 7 bases to trimming and J lost 2 bases, with 18 bases between them. This CDR3 contains 15 residues. CDR3: CASNKGGIFTYEQYF. The CDR3 region has the DNA TGTGCCAGCAATAAGGGCGGGATCTTTACCTACGAGCAGTACTTC. Supplemented by reference TRBV28 and TRBJ2-7, the full variable domain reads DVKVTQSSRYLVKRTGEKVFLECVQDMDHENMFWYRQDPGLGLRLIYFSYDVKMKEKGDIPEGYSVSREKKERFSLILESASTNQTSMYLCASNKGGIFTYEQYFGPGTRLTVT.

The chain couples TRBV28 to TRBJ2-7, with TRBD1 identical over 8 bases. Trimming removed 6 bases from V and 3 bases from J; junction bases left unmatched: 7. Per germline, CDR1 MDHEN and CDR2 SYDVKM. The CDR3 loop spans 14 amino acids. CDR3 DNA sequence: TGTGCCAGCAGATCACAGGGGGTATTCTACGAGCAGTACTTC. Protein: CASRSQGVFYEQYF.

The genes are TRBV19 and TRBJ2-3; 7 bases are shared with TRBD2. There are 17 residues in the CDR3. Germline CDR1 and CDR2: LNHDA and SQIVND (reference sequence). The ends lost 3 bases at V and 0 bases at J; junction bases unmatched: 9. CDR3 protein: CASSIDGASGSTDTQYF. The CDR3 DNA sequence: TGTGCCAGTAGTATCGATGGGGCTAGCGGCAGCACAGATACGCAGTATTTT.

The table lists this clone with a count of one. This chain joins TRBV4-2 and TRBJ2-1, with D possibly being TRBD2 (6 bases). Germline assignment: CDR1 LGHNA and CDR2 YNFKEQ. The CDR3 is 17 amino acids. V was trimmed by 0 bases and J by 4 bases, leaving 16 bases between them. This CDR3 reads CASSQEVAGPEYNEQFF. The CDR3 bases are TGTGCCAGCAGCCAAGAAGTTGCGGGACCGGAGTACAATGAGCAGTTCTTC.